This paragraph covers one TCR beta chain sequence. The antigen is undetermined. Trimming stripped 0 bases from V and 4 bases from J, with 10 bases between. CDR3 size: 15 residues. Germline-derived CDR1 and CDR2 are SGDLS and YYNGEE. The record originates from a study of T cell responses to AZD1222 COVID-19 vaccine. Study in general: Whether given at about 4 or about 12 weeks, second doses were pooled. General study points: Increases in Spike-specific TCR breadth and depth were seen after two AZD1222 doses.

Clones were sequenced by immunoSEQ multiplex PCR, and TCRdb holds only the in-frame ones, with some missing. The sample has under 150,000 clones, about nine tenths seen once. The material was peripheral blood, obtained on day 0 of AZD1222 vaccination. The chain recombines TRBV9 with TRBJ2-2, with D possibly being TRBD1 (5 bases). The receptor's source is an adult in good health. CDR3 sequence (DNA): TGTGCCAGCAGCGTAGATGGGGCTGGCACCGGGGAGCTGTTTTTT. Translation gives CASSVDGAGTGELFF.